The clone carrying this T cell receptor beta chain was counted between two and nine times. TCRdb analysed the RT-PCR reads with MiXCR anew, one entry per CDR3 protein. Among approximately 410,000 distinct CDR3 sequences, roughly 17% were seen once, and the ten largest hold around 7.9%. Losses at the gene ends were 2 bases for V and 6 bases for J; bases not matched to a gene: 6. This CDR3 contains 14 residues. This sample was taken from a study of patients and donors after allogeneic stem cell transplantation. V is TRBV12-3 or TRBV12-4 and J is TRBJ1-1, with 7 bases that match TRBD1. The origin of this receptor is a human donor who was either an allogeneic HSCT recipient or a stem cell or donor lymphocyte infusion donor (not recorded which). It is not recorded whose cells these are; they may come from a transplant donor. Sample: blood, either unsorted or a sorted T cell fraction (not recorded which). CDR3: CASSLRQGAAEAFF. The CDR3 DNA reads as TGTGCCAGCAGTTTAAGACAGGGTGCAGCTGAAGCTTTCTTT.